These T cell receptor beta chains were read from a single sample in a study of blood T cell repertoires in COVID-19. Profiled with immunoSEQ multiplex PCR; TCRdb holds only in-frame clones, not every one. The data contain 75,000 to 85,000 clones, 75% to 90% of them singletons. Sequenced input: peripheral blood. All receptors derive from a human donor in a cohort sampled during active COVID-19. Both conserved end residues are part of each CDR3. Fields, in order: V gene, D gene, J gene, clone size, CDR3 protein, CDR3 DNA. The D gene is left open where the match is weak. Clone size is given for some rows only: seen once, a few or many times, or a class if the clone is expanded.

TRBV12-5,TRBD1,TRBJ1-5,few,CARGTASNQPQHF,TGTGCTAGAGGGACAGCCAGCAATCAGCCCCAGCATTTT
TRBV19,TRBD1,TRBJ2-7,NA,CASSFSGTGSYEQYF,TGTGCCAGTAGTTTTTCCGGGACAGGGTCCTACGAGCAGTACTTC
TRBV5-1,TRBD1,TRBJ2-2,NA,CASSWGQGKSGELFF,TGCGCCAGCAGCTGGGGACAGGGCAAGTCCGGGGAGCTGTTTTTT
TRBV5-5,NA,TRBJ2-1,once,CASSPGGSSNEQFF,TGTGCCAGCAGCCCCGGGGGATCGTCCAATGAGCAGTTCTTC
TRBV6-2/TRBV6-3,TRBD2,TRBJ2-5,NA,CASSPHSGSQETQYF,TGTGCCAGCAGCCCTCATAGCGGGAGCCAAGAGACCCAGTACTTC
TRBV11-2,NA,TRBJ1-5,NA,CASSLSRGQPQHF,TGTGCCAGCAGCTTGAGCAGGGGTCAGCCCCAGCATTTT
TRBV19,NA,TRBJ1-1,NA,CASSFASGEAFF,TGTGCCAGTAGTTTTGCAAGCGGTGAAGCTTTCTTT
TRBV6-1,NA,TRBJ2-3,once,CASSEGITGSDTQYF,TGTGCCAGCAGTGAAGGGATAACAGGGTCAGATACGCAGTATTTT
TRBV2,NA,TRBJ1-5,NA,CASSQDSIQPQHF,TGTGCCAGCAGTCAGGACAGCATCCAGCCCCAGCATTTT
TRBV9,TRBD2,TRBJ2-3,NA,CASSVEASGSYSDTQYF,TGTGCCAGCAGCGTAGAGGCTAGCGGGAGTTATTCAGATACGCAGTATTTT
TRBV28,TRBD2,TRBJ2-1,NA,CASFHPTSGGRNEQFF,TGTGCCAGCTTCCATCCAACTAGCGGAGGACGGAATGAGCAGTTCTTC
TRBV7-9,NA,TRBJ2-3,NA,CASSPGIWGYSTDTQYF,TGTGCCAGCAGCCCCGGCATTTGGGGCTATAGCACAGATACGCAGTATTTT
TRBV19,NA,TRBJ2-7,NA,CASMGLGTYEQYF,TGTGCCAGTATGGGACTCGGAACTTACGAGCAGTACTTC
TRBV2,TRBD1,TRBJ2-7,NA,CASTQGAPYEQYF,TGTGCCAGCACGCAGGGGGCTCCCTACGAGCAGTACTTC
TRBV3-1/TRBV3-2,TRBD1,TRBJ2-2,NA,CASSQGQVGELFF,TGTGCCAGCAGCCAGGGACAGGTCGGGGAGCTGTTTTTT
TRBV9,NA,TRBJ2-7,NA,CASSVEQGGEQYF,TGTGCCAGCAGCGTAGAACAGGGCGGCGAGCAGTACTTC
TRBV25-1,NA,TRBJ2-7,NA,CASTETGHLYEQYF,TGTGCCAGCACCGAAACCGGACACCTCTACGAGCAGTACTTC
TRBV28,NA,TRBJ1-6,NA,CASSPVGVHESSYNSPLHF,TGTGCCAGCAGCCCAGTGGGAGTACACGAGAGCTCCTATAATTCACCCCTCCACTTT
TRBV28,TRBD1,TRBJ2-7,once,CASSSGTGTPYEQYF,TGTGCCAGCAGCTCTGGGACAGGGACTCCCTACGAGCAGTACTTC
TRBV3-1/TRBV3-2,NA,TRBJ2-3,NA,CASSPRVAVDTDTQYF,TGTGCCAGCAGCCCCCGGGTAGCGGTAGACACAGATACGCAGTATTTT
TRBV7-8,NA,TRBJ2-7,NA,CASSLRGNIIYEQYF,TGTGCCAGCAGCTTACGAGGCAATATCATCTACGAGCAGTACTTC
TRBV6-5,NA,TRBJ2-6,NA,CASSPGDSGANVLTF,TGTGCCAGCAGCCCCGGGGACTCTGGGGCCAACGTCCTGACTTTC
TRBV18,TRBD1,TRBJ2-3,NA,CASSPPGQGSDTQYF,TGTGCCAGCTCACCACCGGGACAGGGGTCAGATACGCAGTATTTT
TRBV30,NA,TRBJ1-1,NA,CAWSVTGDTEAFF,TGTGCCTGGAGTGTGACAGGTGACACTGAAGCTTTCTTT
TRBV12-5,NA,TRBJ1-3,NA,CASTRGAGNTIYF,TGTGCTAGTACCAGGGGAGCAGGAAACACCATATATTTT
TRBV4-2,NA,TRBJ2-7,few,CASSQGTTYEQYF,TGTGCCAGCAGCCAAGGGACTACTTACGAGCAGTACTTC
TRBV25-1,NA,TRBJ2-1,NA,CASSRLHNEQFF,TGTGCCAGCAGTCGACTTCACAATGAGCAGTTCTTC
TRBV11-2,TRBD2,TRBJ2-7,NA,CASTETSGRGYEQYF,TGTGCCAGCACCGAAACTAGCGGGAGGGGTTACGAGCAGTACTTC
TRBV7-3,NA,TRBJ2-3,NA,CASSQPGTYTDTQYF,TGTGCCAGCAGCCAGCCGGGAACCTACACAGATACGCAGTATTTT
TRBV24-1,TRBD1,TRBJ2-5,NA,CATADRGETQYF,TGTGCCACAGCAGACAGGGGTGAGACCCAGTACTTC
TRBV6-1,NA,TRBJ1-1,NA,CASSESVNTEAFF,TGTGCCAGCAGTGAATCGGTGAACACTGAAGCTTTCTTT
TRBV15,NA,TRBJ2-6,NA,CATSRAGSGANVLTF,TGTGCCACCAGCAGAGCCGGCTCTGGGGCCAACGTCCTGACTTTC
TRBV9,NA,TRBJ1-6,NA,CASSAVVNSPLHF,TGTGCCAGCAGCGCAGTGGTTAATTCACCCCTCCACTTT
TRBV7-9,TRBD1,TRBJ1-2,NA,CASSPHLGQESRVNYGYTF,TGTGCCAGCAGCCCTCACCTAGGACAGGAGAGTCGGGTGAACTATGGCTACACCTTC
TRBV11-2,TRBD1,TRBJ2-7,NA,CASSSGQGRSREQYF,TGTGCCAGCAGCTCTGGACAGGGGAGGAGTAGGGAGCAGTACTTC
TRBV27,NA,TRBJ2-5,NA,CASTLRRAGNPAETQYF,TGTGCCAGCACCCTCCGCCGGGCAGGGAACCCCGCGGAGACCCAGTACTTC
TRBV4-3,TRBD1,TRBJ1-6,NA,CASSHRDRADHSPLHF,TGCGCCAGCAGCCACAGAGACAGGGCAGATCATTCACCCCTCCACTTT
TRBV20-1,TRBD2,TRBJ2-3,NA,CSASPTSGRETDTQYF,TGCAGTGCTAGTCCTACTAGCGGGAGGGAAACAGATACGCAGTATTTT
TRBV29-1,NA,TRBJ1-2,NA,CSVGAEDNHGYTF,TGCAGCGTTGGGGCAGAAGATAACCATGGCTACACCTTC
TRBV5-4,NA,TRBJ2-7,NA,CASSAPSSYEQYF,TGTGCCAGCAGCGCCCCGAGCTCCTACGAGCAGTACTTC
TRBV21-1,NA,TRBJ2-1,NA,CASSKVRETGGTYNEQFF,TGTGCCAGCAGCAAAGTCCGAGAAACAGGGGGAACCTACAATGAGCAGTTCTTC
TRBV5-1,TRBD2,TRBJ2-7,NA,CASRSGLAVYDEQYF,TGCGCCAGCAGAAGTGGACTAGCGGTTTACGACGAGCAGTACTTC
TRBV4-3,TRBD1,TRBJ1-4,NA,CASSRGTGGEKLFF,TGCGCCAGCAGCCGCGGGACAGGAGGGGAAAAACTGTTTTTT
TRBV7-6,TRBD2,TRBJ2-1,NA,CASSPGLAGGRGYNEQFF,TGTGCCAGCAGCCCCGGACTAGCGGGAGGGCGTGGGTACAATGAGCAGTTCTTC
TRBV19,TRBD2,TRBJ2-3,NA,CASTPSPAGASTDTQYF,TGTGCCAGTACCCCATCCCCCGCGGGAGCTAGCACAGATACGCAGTATTTT
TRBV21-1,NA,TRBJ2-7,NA,CASSPPGAVEQYF,TGTGCCAGCAGCCCCCCAGGGGCGGTCGAGCAGTACTTC
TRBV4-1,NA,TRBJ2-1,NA,CASSRQLNSYNEQFF,TGCGCCAGCAGCCGACAGCTTAACTCCTACAATGAGCAGTTCTTC
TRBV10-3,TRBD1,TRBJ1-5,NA,CAISETGEDQPQHF,TGTGCCATCAGCGAGACAGGGGAAGATCAGCCCCAGCATTTT
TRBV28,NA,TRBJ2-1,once,CASSLLGSRVPNEQFF,TGTGCCAGCAGTTTATTAGGCTCCAGGGTTCCCAATGAGCAGTTCTTC
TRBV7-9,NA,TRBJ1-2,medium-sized,CASSLEYQGQDGYTF,TGTGCCAGCAGCTTAGAGTATCAGGGGCAGGATGGCTACACCTTC
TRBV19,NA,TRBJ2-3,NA,CASRADRGTDTQYF,TGTGCCAGTAGGGCGGACAGAGGTACAGATACGCAGTATTTT
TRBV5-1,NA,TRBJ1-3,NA,CASSFGPGGNTIYF,TGCGCCAGCAGTTTCGGACCGGGGGGAAACACCATATATTTT
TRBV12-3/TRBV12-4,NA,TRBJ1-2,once,CASSLYRYGYTF,TGTGCCAGCAGTTTATACAGATACGGCTACACCTTC
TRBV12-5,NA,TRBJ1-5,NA,CASCRDNQPQHF,TGTGCTAGTTGTAGAGACAATCAGCCCCAGCATTTT
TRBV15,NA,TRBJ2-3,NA,CATSRDLWGGTDTQYF,TGTGCCACCAGCAGAGATTTATGGGGGGGCACAGATACGCAGTATTTT
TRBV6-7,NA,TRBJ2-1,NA,CASSYSYGSVHSYNEQFF,TGTGCCAGCAGTTACTCGTACGGGTCAGTACATTCCTACAATGAGCAGTTCTTC
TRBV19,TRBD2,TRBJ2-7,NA,CASTVAGEEGEQYF,TGTGCCAGTACCGTAGCGGGAGAAGAGGGCGAGCAGTACTTC
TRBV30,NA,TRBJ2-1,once,CAWSDILYNEQFF,TGTGCCTGGAGTGATATCTTGTACAATGAGCAGTTCTTC